This T cell receptor beta chain was recovered during a study of T cells in Graves' hyperthyroidism and ophthalmopathy. The source material, RNA transcripts, was used to amplify TCR beta CDR3 regions. The TCR CDR3 first-round RT-PCR relied on the HTBI primer set. MiXCR was run by TCRdb on the multiplex PCR reads, yielding one entry per CDR3 protein. The repertoire holds hundreds of thousands of distinct CDR3 sequences, with about 45% as singletons. The V end lost 8 bases, the J end lost 0 bases, and 14 bases lay between the germline ends. Germline values: CDR1 SGHVS, CDR2 FQNEAQ. This CDR3 is 14 amino acids long.

This sequence joins TRBV7-8 and TRBJ2-7; D is possibly TRBD2 (5 bases). The origin of this receptor is an adult man with Graves' disease, either hyperthyroidism or ophthalmopathy (not recorded which). The source material was peripheral blood or thyroid tissue (not recorded which). DNA for the CDR3: TGTGCCAGCTCGCGGGCGCGGAACTCCTACGAGCAGTACTTC. As protein: CASSRARNSYEQYF.